There are many counts of the clone carrying this T cell receptor (beta chain). Antigen unknown. Sorted cell numbers of about 20,000 to 1,000,000, with 10%, 30% or 50% RNA, served as input for naive CD8 libraries. Naive CD8 T cells were sorted, and the gate applied was CD8+CD4-CCR7+CD45RA+. With 4 bases removed from V and 12 bases from J, the gap between germline ends came to 19 bases. This CDR3 contains 14 residues. The sample originates from a study of molecular identifiers for immune sequencing clone quantification. Study-wide results and caveats: Naive cells had under 1% of molecules in clones above 20 RNA copies, effectors over 97%. Detection of one spiked Jurkat cell's TCR RNA reportedly worked in one million naive cells.

TCRdb called the PCR reads again in MiXCR, with one record for every CDR3 protein. This table has approximately 500,000 distinct CDR3 sequences, 20% to 25% appearing once. Input material: naive CD8+ T cells from blood, with Jurkat cell RNA spiked in. The sample's subset: FACS-sorted CD8+CD4-CCR7+CD45RA+ naive T cells. The V and J genes are TRBV6-7 and TRBJ2-4, with D uncertain. TRBV6-7 is known as an ORF, though its function is uncertain. The sequence came from a human donor in good health. Some libraries in this study had Jurkat cell RNA spiked in. This chain's CDR3 is CASSSYSQLYAQYF. The CDR3 DNA reads TGTGCCAGCAGTTCCTACAGCCAATTGTACGCTCAGTACTTC.